This TCR beta chain was sequenced during a study of CD8 T cells in Susac syndrome. The CDR3 totals 16 residues. Trimming removed 6 bases at V and 4 bases at J, with 19 bases between. Negative magnetic isolation gave CD8+ and CD4+ cells; FACS enriched CD8+ TEMRA. Random hexamers were used to reverse transcribe roughly 0.45 to 1 ug of RNA. TCRdb reanalysed the immunoSEQ multiplex PCR reads using MiXCR and keeps one entry per CDR3 protein. The sample has 400,000 or so distinct CDR3 sequences; more than 80% are singletons. The TCR was taken from a human donor with multiple sclerosis. The sequenced sample was CD8+ T cells from PBMCs. V gene TRBV12-3 or TRBV12-4 combines with J gene TRBJ2-1; a weak D match, TRBD2 (5 bases). CDR3 nucleotides: TGTGCCAGCAGCCTCCCCGGGGAGTCCGGGTACAATGAGCAGTTCTTC. Translating gives CASSLPGESGYNEQFF.